The rows below give T cell receptor beta chains drawn from one sample of a study of T-cell reconstitution after alpha-beta-depleted transplantation in children. Using its own MiXCR run on the PCR reads, TCRdb lists one record per CDR3 protein. This table has a few hundred thousand distinct CDR3 sequences, roughly 21% appearing once. This specimen was PBMCs from the stem cell graft donor, taken from the stem cell graft. These receptors all stem from a human donor who donated a stem cell graft to a child with acute myeloid leukemia. Both conserved end residues are part of each CDR3. Each record gives: clone size, J gene, V gene, D gene, CDR3 protein, CDR3 DNA. A D gene is named only where the DNA matches it firmly. Some rows have no size entry. The others give once, few or many, or a class for an expanded clone.

many	TRBJ2-7	TRBV20-1	TRBD2	CSATGLAGVSSYEQYF	TGCAGTGCTACTGGACTAGCGGGCGTGAGCTCCTACGAGCAGTACTTC
NA	TRBJ2-2	TRBV25-1	TRBD2	CASSFGAGEAGELFF	TGTGCCAGCAGTTTTGGTGCGGGAGAGGCCGGGGAGCTGTTTTTT
many	TRBJ2-5	TRBV4-3	NA	CASSQDGLQETQYF	TGCGCCAGCAGCCAAGATGGACTACAAGAGACCCAGTACTTC
NA	TRBJ2-5	TRBV28	NA	CASSLAGSQTQYF	TGTGCCAGCAGTTTGGCAGGGTCTCAGACCCAGTACTTC
few	TRBJ1-1	TRBV28	NA	CASAPTVNTEAFF	TGTGCCAGCGCACCGACAGTGAACACTGAAGCTTTCTTT
few	TRBJ2-3	TRBV5-1	NA	CASSLAGRSKREDTQYF	TGCGCCAGCAGCTTGGCGGGCAGATCAAAAAGGGAGGATACGCAGTATTTT
few	TRBJ1-5	TRBV12-3/TRBV12-4	NA	CASSFWGGREPQHF	TGTGCCAGCAGTTTCTGGGGGGGCCGGGAGCCCCAGCATTTT
NA	TRBJ2-7	TRBV4-3	TRBD2	CASSQDSIAGRYEQYF	TGCGCCAGCAGCCAAGATAGTATAGCGGGACGCTACGAGCAGTACTTC
NA	TRBJ2-1	TRBV25-1	TRBD2	CASSEKPGLAGIGNEQFF	TGTGCCAGCAGTGAGAAACCGGGACTAGCGGGGATCGGCAATGAGCAGTTCTTC
NA	TRBJ2-7	TRBV7-3	NA	CASSLERANEQYF	TGTGCCAGCAGCTTAGAGAGGGCCAACGAGCAGTACTTC
NA	TRBJ2-1	TRBV10-3	NA	CAISEVRDSYNEQFF	TGTGCCATCAGTGAGGTCAGGGACTCCTACAATGAGCAGTTCTTC
NA	TRBJ2-1	TRBV11-2	TRBD2	CASSLAPSGNEQFF	TGTGCCAGCAGCTTAGCCCCTAGCGGGAATGAGCAGTTCTTC
NA	TRBJ1-5	TRBV7-9	TRBD1	CASSYRGSQPQHF	TGTGCCAGCAGCTACAGGGGAAGTCAGCCCCAGCATTTT
few	TRBJ2-1	TRBV10-1	NA	CASSETGSYNEQFF	TGCGCCAGCAGTGAAACGGGCTCCTACAATGAGCAGTTCTTC
NA	TRBJ2-5	TRBV29-1	NA	CSVGHRGETQYF	TGCAGCGTTGGACACCGGGGGGAGACCCAGTACTTC
many	TRBJ2-1	TRBV29-1	NA	CSVTGSSYNEQFF	TGCAGCGTTACGGGAAGCTCCTACAATGAGCAGTTCTTC
NA	TRBJ2-5	TRBV28	NA	CASRGGTGGRETQYF	TGTGCCAGCAGGGGAGGGACAGGAGGTCGGGAGACCCAGTACTTC
few	TRBJ2-3	TRBV4-3	NA	CASSQVGGRPTDTQYF	TGCGCCAGCAGCCAAGTGGGGGGCAGACCCACAGATACGCAGTATTTT
many	TRBJ2-7	TRBV27	NA	CASSFLPEAYEQYF	TGTGCCAGCAGTTTTCTACCGGAGGCCTACGAGCAGTACTTC
NA	TRBJ2-3	TRBV25-1	NA	CASSELGGDTQYF	TGTGCCAGCAGTGAACTTGGTGGAGATACGCAGTATTTT